One and the same sample provided the 12 T cell receptor beta chains below, sequenced in a study of cytotoxic CD8 clonotypes in ibrutinib-treated CLL. Profiled with immunoSEQ multiplex PCR; TCRdb holds only in-frame clones, not every one. The sample has 130,000 to 150,000 clones, around 93% seen once. The sequencing used PBMCs, collected after 12 months of ibrutinib treatment. All receptors derive from a human donor with chronic lymphocytic leukemia.

This sequence joins TRBV27 and TRBJ2-7, with D perhaps matching TRBD2 (6 bases). The CDR3 is made up of 12 amino acids. The germline V gene encodes CDR1 MNHEY and CDR2 SMNVEV (reference sequence). Trimming took off 6 bases at V and 2 bases at J, with 8 bases between the two ends. The CDR3 bases are TGTGCCAGCAGCGGGAGTCCCTACGAGCAGTACTTC. It encodes CASSGSPYEQYF.

The chain is built from TRBV10-3 and TRBJ2-7; no clear D gene. Trimming left V 0 bases short and J 4 bases short, with 16 bases between. Germline CDR1 reads ENHRY; CDR2 reads SYGVKD. The CDR3 runs 16 residues. CDR3 sequence: CAISESGYRGVYEQYF. The CDR3 DNA follows: TGTGCCATCAGTGAGTCGGGTTACCGAGGAGTTTACGAGCAGTACTTC.

The rearrangement links TRBV5-8 to TRBJ2-1, with unresolved D. The germline gives CDR1 SGHTS, CDR2 YDEGEE. The CDR3 is 15 amino acids. V was trimmed by 0 bases and J by 0 bases, leaving 7 bases between them. CDR3 nucleotides: TGTGCCAGCAGCTTGGGACAATACTCCTACAATGAGCAGTTCTTC. It specifies CASSLGQYSYNEQFF.

The chain combines TRBV19 with TRBJ2-3, with a possible D match to TRBD1 (5 bases). The germline V gene has CDR1 LNHDA and CDR2 SQIVND (reference sequence). V lost 2 bases and J lost 5, with 17 bases in between. The CDR3 totals 16 residues. This CDR3 reads CASSIWGRVGEDTQYF. The DNA of the CDR3 is TGTGCCAGTAGTATATGGGGCAGGGTAGGGGAAGATACGCAGTATTTT.

The V gene is TRBV11-2, the J gene TRBJ2-1, with 9 bases matching TRBD1. Germline-derived CDR1 and CDR2 are SGHAT and FQNNGV. The CDR3 is 17 amino acids. The V gene end was trimmed by 2 bases and the J gene end by 5 bases; junction bases not matched to a gene: 10. The CDR3 region has the DNA TGTGCCAGCAGCTTAAGATTGGCGGGACAGGGCCACAATGAGCAGTTCTTC. This codes for CASSLRLAGQGHNEQFF. The whole variable domain, remainder taken from reference TRBV11-2 and TRBJ2-1, is EAGVAQSPRYKIIEKRQSVAFWCNPISGHATLYWYQQILGQGPKLLIQFQNNGVVDDSQLPKDRFSAERLKGVDSTLKIQPAKLEDSAVYLCASSLRLAGQGHNEQFFGPGTRLTVL.

CDR3 residues: CATSPPGLQETQYF. CDR3 nucleotide sequence: TGTGCCACCAGCCCACCTGGGTTACAAGAGACCCAGTACTTC. This chain joins TRBV15 and TRBJ2-5; D uncertain. Trimming shortened V by 5 bases and J by 2 bases, and 12 bases separated the two germline ends. Germline lookup yields CDR1 LNHNV and CDR2 YYDKDF (reference sequence). This CDR3 has 14 residues.

CDR3 DNA: TGTGCCAGCAGCTTAGTACAGGGGGCGAATGGCTACACCTTC. Its protein is CASSLVQGANGYTF. The chain joins TRBV7-9 to TRBJ1-2, with 9 bases that match TRBD1. Germline loops: CDR1 SEHNR, CDR2 FQNEAQ (reference sequence). The length of the CDR3 is 14 residues. Trimming cost V 1 base and J 6 bases; bases outside gene matches: 3.

This sequence joins TRBV19 and TRBJ2-2; 9 bases match TRBD2. V shed 0 bases, J shed 0 bases, and the junction held 8 bases outside the gene matches. The germline CDR1 and CDR2 sequences are LNHDA and SQIVND (reference sequence). The CDR3 runs 19 residues. The CDR3 region is CASSIERAAGGTNTGELFF. The CDR3 bases are TGTGCCAGTAGTATAGAGAGGGCCGCGGGAGGGACGAACACCGGGGAGCTGTTTTTT. Combining the CDR3 with reference TRBV19 and TRBJ2-2 gives the whole variable domain DGGITQSPKYLFRKEGQNVTLSCEQNLNHDAMYWYRQDPGQGLRLIYYSQIVNDFQKGDIAEGYSVSREKKESFPLTVTSAQKNPTAFYLCASSIERAAGGTNTGELFFGEGSRLTVL.

The V call is TRBV7-9, the J call TRBJ2-7; D is uncertain. Germline-derived CDR1 and CDR2 are SEHNR and FQNEAQ (reference sequence). V was trimmed by 3 bases and J by 6 bases, leaving 9 bases between them. The CDR3 has 12 residues. In DNA form, the CDR3 reads TGTGCCAGCAGCTTTCCTGGGGTCGAGCAGTACTTC. This encodes CASSFPGVEQYF. The full variable domain, rest sourced from reference TRBV7-9 and TRBJ2-7, is DTGVSQNPRHKITKRGQNVTFRCDPISEHNRLYWYRQTLGQGPEFLTYFQNEAQLEKSRLLSDRFSAERPKGSFSTLEIQRTEQGDSAMYLCASSFPGVEQYFGPGTRLTVT.

This chain joins TRBV18 and TRBJ2-3; 9 bases are a match to TRBD2. Germline V gene sequence: CDR1 KGHSH, CDR2 LQKENI. V lost 3 bases, J lost 4 bases, and 2 bases stayed unmatched. CDR3 length: 14 residues. The DNA for the CDR3 is TGTGCCAGCTCACCGGCGGGAGGGGCAGATACGCAGTATTTT. Translation gives CASSPAGGADTQYF. Drawing the rest from reference TRBV18 and TRBJ2-3, the complete variable domain is NAGVMQNPRHLVRRRGQEARLRCSPMKGHSHVYWYRQLPEEGLKFMVYLQKENIIDESGMPKERFSAEFPKEGPSILRIQQVVRGDSAAYFCASSPAGGADTQYFGPGTRLTVL.

The rearrangement joins TRBV6-5 to TRBJ2-1; perhaps TRBD2 as D (6 bases). V was clipped by 6 bases and J by 0 bases, with 12 bases between them. The length of the CDR3 is 15 residues. Germline V gene lookup returns CDR1 MNHEY and CDR2 SVGAGI. CDR3 loop: CASRSGTDSYNEQFF. In nucleotides, the CDR3 is TGTGCCAGCAGGTCCGGGACTGACTCCTACAATGAGCAGTTCTTC.

A single count supports this clone. The V call is TRBV18, the J call TRBJ1-1, with 9 bases that match TRBD1. The V gene end was trimmed by 2 bases and the J gene end by 1 base; junction bases not matched to a gene: 5. Germline CDR1 reads KGHSH; CDR2 reads LQKENI. The CDR3 covers 16 residues. CDR3 protein: CASSPVTGGGNTEAFF. CDR3 in DNA: TGTGCCAGCTCACCAGTTACAGGGGGCGGGAACACTGAAGCTTTCTTT.